This is a list of T cell receptor beta chains from one sample in a study of T-cell memory formation after mild COVID-19. TCRdb re-derived calls from the 5' RACE reads in MiXCR, one entry per CDR3 protein. Among around 370,000 distinct CDR3 sequences listed, roughly 20% were seen once. Source material: PBMCs or a T cell subset sorted from them (not recorded which). These receptors were taken from an adult woman who had mild COVID-19 (a few samples of this study predate the infection). Cell type and time point are not known. Both conserved end residues are part of each CDR3. A D gene is named only where the DNA matches it firmly. The size of a clone is reported for some rows only, either as once, few or many, or as a class for expanded clones.

d_gene: NA
j_gene: TRBJ1-6
abundance: NA
v_gene: TRBV6-1
CDR3aa: CASSEALGQVGSPLHF
CDR3nt: TGTGCCAGCAGTGAAGCGCTAGGGCAGGTGGGCTCACCCCTCCACTTT

d_gene: NA
j_gene: TRBJ2-1
abundance: NA
v_gene: TRBV12-3/TRBV12-4
CDR3aa: CASSLAPGEKQFF
CDR3nt: TGTGCCAGCAGTTTAGCCCCCGGGGAAAAGCAGTTCTTC

d_gene: NA
j_gene: TRBJ2-7
abundance: NA
v_gene: TRBV10-3
CDR3aa: CAISESNILFNEQYF
CDR3nt: TGTGCCATCAGTGAGTCGAATATTTTATTTAATGAGCAGTACTTC

d_gene: NA
j_gene: TRBJ1-1
abundance: few
v_gene: TRBV5-1
CDR3aa: CASSDLTAVSMNTEAFF
CDR3nt: TGCGCCAGCAGCGACCTTACCGCGGTGTCCATGAACACTGAAGCTTTCTTT

d_gene: TRBD1
j_gene: TRBJ1-2
abundance: few
v_gene: TRBV9
CDR3aa: CASSPGTGSDYGYTF
CDR3nt: TGTGCCAGCAGCCCGGGGACAGGGAGTGACTATGGCTACACCTTC

d_gene: NA
j_gene: TRBJ1-4
abundance: many
v_gene: TRBV5-1
CDR3aa: CASSSSWEGSNEKLFF
CDR3nt: TGCGCCAGCAGCTCTTCCTGGGAAGGGAGCAATGAAAAACTGTTTTTT

d_gene: NA
j_gene: TRBJ2-7
abundance: many
v_gene: TRBV12-3/TRBV12-4
CDR3aa: CASSLVGRSYEQYF
CDR3nt: TGTGCCAGCAGTTTAGTTGGGCGGTCCTACGAGCAGTACTTC

d_gene: NA
j_gene: TRBJ2-1
abundance: NA
v_gene: TRBV24-1
CDR3aa: CATSDSGYLEQFF
CDR3nt: TGTGCCACCAGTGATTCCGGGTATTTGGAGCAGTTCTTC

d_gene: NA
j_gene: TRBJ2-7
abundance: NA
v_gene: TRBV18
CDR3aa: CASSEPTGPYEQYF
CDR3nt: TGTGCCAGCTCAGAACCGACAGGCCCCTACGAGCAGTACTTC

d_gene: NA
j_gene: TRBJ2-5
abundance: few
v_gene: TRBV5-1
CDR3aa: CASSLYIQETQYF
CDR3nt: TGCGCCAGCAGCTTGTACATACAAGAGACCCAGTACTTC

d_gene: NA
j_gene: TRBJ1-1
abundance: few
v_gene: TRBV18
CDR3aa: CASSENRDMNTEAFF
CDR3nt: TGTGCCAGCTCGGAAAACAGGGATATGAACACTGAAGCTTTCTTT

d_gene: NA
j_gene: TRBJ1-2
abundance: few
v_gene: TRBV20-1
CDR3aa: CSARDETAGGTF
CDR3nt: TGCAGTGCTAGAGATGAGACAGCCGGGGGGACCTTC

d_gene: NA
j_gene: TRBJ1-1
abundance: NA
v_gene: TRBV11-3
CDR3aa: CASSEDREAFF
CDR3nt: TGTGCCAGCAGCGAAGACAGGGAAGCTTTCTTT

d_gene: NA
j_gene: TRBJ2-6
abundance: many
v_gene: TRBV5-1
CDR3aa: CASSLEGSGANVLTF
CDR3nt: TGTGCCAGCAGTTTAGAAGGGTCTGGGGCCAACGTCCTGACTTTC

d_gene: NA
j_gene: TRBJ2-2
abundance: NA
v_gene: TRBV20-1
CDR3aa: CSASFGGDTGELFF
CDR3nt: TGCAGTGCTAGTTTCGGGGGTGACACCGGGGAGCTGTTTTTT

d_gene: NA
j_gene: TRBJ1-1
abundance: NA
v_gene: TRBV12-3/TRBV12-4
CDR3aa: CASNSQGMGTEAFF
CDR3nt: TGTGCCAGCAATTCTCAGGGAATGGGCACTGAAGCTTTCTTT

d_gene: NA
j_gene: TRBJ1-2
abundance: few
v_gene: TRBV5-1
CDR3aa: CASSYRSTESAYGYTF
CDR3nt: TGCGCCAGCAGCTACCGCTCGACAGAGTCAGCCTATGGCTACACCTTC

d_gene: TRBD2
j_gene: TRBJ2-1
abundance: NA
v_gene: TRBV5-1
CDR3aa: CASSPLAGPYNEQFF
CDR3nt: TGCGCCAGCAGCCCACTAGCGGGGCCTTACAATGAGCAGTTCTTC

d_gene: NA
j_gene: TRBJ1-6
abundance: NA
v_gene: TRBV20-1
CDR3aa: CSARDPTGNSLSSSYNSPLHF
CDR3nt: TGCAGTGCTAGAGACCCTACGGGAAACTCCCTCTCGAGCTCCTATAATTCACCCCTCCACTTT

d_gene: NA
j_gene: TRBJ2-2
abundance: NA
v_gene: TRBV4-2
CDR3aa: CASSLHDGELFF
CDR3nt: TGTGCCAGCAGCCTACACGACGGGGAGCTGTTTTTT

d_gene: NA
j_gene: TRBJ2-6
abundance: NA
v_gene: TRBV6-5
CDR3aa: CASRRAGTWMPGANVLTF
CDR3nt: TGTGCCAGCAGAAGGGCCGGGACATGGATGCCTGGGGCCAACGTCCTGACTTTC

d_gene: TRBD1
j_gene: TRBJ1-2
abundance: few
v_gene: TRBV9
CDR3aa: CASSVVGTGGAVGYTF
CDR3nt: TGTGCCAGCAGCGTAGTAGGGACAGGGGGCGCCGTTGGCTACACCTTC

d_gene: NA
j_gene: TRBJ1-2
abundance: NA
v_gene: TRBV7-6
CDR3aa: CASSQGGRYGYTF
CDR3nt: TGTGCCAGCAGCCAAGGGGGGCGGTATGGCTACACCTTC

d_gene: NA
j_gene: TRBJ1-1
abundance: NA
v_gene: TRBV5-1
CDR3aa: CASSLTSQNTEAFF
CDR3nt: TGCGCCAGCAGCTTGACCAGCCAGAACACTGAAGCTTTCTTT

d_gene: NA
j_gene: TRBJ1-6
abundance: NA
v_gene: TRBV7-8
CDR3aa: CASSLEGGLIGSPLHF
CDR3nt: TGTGCCAGCAGCTTAGAAGGCGGCCTTATCGGGTCACCCCTCCACTTT

d_gene: TRBD2
j_gene: TRBJ2-7
abundance: few
v_gene: TRBV6-6
CDR3aa: CASTSPPGSGRLSEQYF
CDR3nt: TGTGCCAGCACCTCCCCCCCGGGGAGCGGGAGATTGTCCGAGCAGTACTTC

d_gene: NA
j_gene: TRBJ2-3
abundance: NA
v_gene: TRBV12-3/TRBV12-4
CDR3aa: CASIAKGAQYF
CDR3nt: TGTGCCAGCATCGCCAAAGGAGCGCAGTATTTT

d_gene: NA
j_gene: TRBJ2-2
abundance: NA
v_gene: TRBV9
CDR3aa: CASSRHLDTGELFF
CDR3nt: TGTGCCAGCAGTCGGCACCTGGACACCGGGGAGCTGTTTTTT

d_gene: TRBD1
j_gene: TRBJ1-6
abundance: many
v_gene: TRBV7-6
CDR3aa: CASSLIPGTGEGGSPLHF
CDR3nt: TGTGCCAGCAGCTTAATCCCTGGGACAGGCGAAGGGGGTTCACCCCTCCACTTT

d_gene: TRBD1
j_gene: TRBJ2-7
abundance: few
v_gene: TRBV7-2
CDR3aa: CASSLRQGLYEQYF
CDR3nt: TGTGCCAGCAGCCTCCGACAGGGCCTCTACGAGCAGTACTTC

d_gene: TRBD2
j_gene: TRBJ2-3
abundance: few
v_gene: TRBV5-1
CDR3aa: CASSLVAGGPTDTQYF
CDR3nt: TGCGCCAGCAGCTTGGTAGCGGGGGGGCCCACAGATACGCAGTATTTT

d_gene: NA
j_gene: TRBJ1-5
abundance: few
v_gene: TRBV4-3
CDR3aa: CASSQSLGQPQHF
CDR3nt: TGCGCCAGCAGCCAATCATTGGGTCAGCCCCAGCATTTT

d_gene: TRBD1
j_gene: TRBJ1-1
abundance: NA
v_gene: TRBV6-5
CDR3aa: CASSKQRTGGNTEAFF
CDR3nt: TGTGCCAGCAGTAAACAACGGACAGGAGGGAACACTGAAGCTTTCTTT

d_gene: NA
j_gene: TRBJ1-1
abundance: NA
v_gene: TRBV2
CDR3aa: CATRSQKTLVTEAFF
CDR3nt: TGTGCCACCCGAAGCCAGAAAACACTCGTCACTGAAGCTTTCTTT

d_gene: TRBD2
j_gene: TRBJ2-5
abundance: NA
v_gene: TRBV4-1
CDR3aa: CASSLAASGVQETQYF
CDR3nt: TGCGCCAGCAGCCTTGCCGCCAGCGGGGTACAAGAGACCCAGTACTTC

d_gene: NA
j_gene: TRBJ2-3
abundance: NA
v_gene: TRBV7-3
CDR3aa: CASSLGHKGDTQYF
CDR3nt: TGTGCCAGCAGCCTAGGGCACAAGGGGGATACGCAGTATTTT

d_gene: NA
j_gene: TRBJ2-3
abundance: NA
v_gene: TRBV4-2
CDR3aa: CASSRGAGNTDTQYF
CDR3nt: TGTGCCAGCAGCCGTGGGGCGGGGAACACAGATACGCAGTATTTT

d_gene: NA
j_gene: TRBJ2-3
abundance: NA
v_gene: TRBV27
CDR3aa: CASSLGLTVQYF
CDR3nt: TGTGCCAGCAGTCTCGGCCTAACCGTGCAGTATTTT

d_gene: NA
j_gene: TRBJ1-1
abundance: NA
v_gene: TRBV12-3/TRBV12-4
CDR3aa: CASSLGPRNTEAFF
CDR3nt: TGTGCCAGCAGTTTAGGGCCGAGGAACACTGAAGCTTTCTTT

d_gene: NA
j_gene: TRBJ2-7
abundance: NA
v_gene: TRBV20-1
CDR3aa: CSADRFNEQYF
CDR3nt: TGCAGTGCTGACAGGTTCAACGAGCAGTACTTC

d_gene: TRBD1
j_gene: TRBJ1-1
abundance: few
v_gene: TRBV7-9
CDR3aa: CASSLAITGGDGVTEAFF
CDR3nt: TGTGCCAGCAGCTTAGCGATAACAGGGGGCGACGGAGTGACTGAAGCTTTCTTT

d_gene: NA
j_gene: TRBJ1-5
abundance: NA
v_gene: TRBV5-8
CDR3aa: CASSLLPPNSNQPQHF
CDR3nt: TGTGCCAGCAGCTTATTACCGCCTAATAGCAATCAGCCCCAGCATTTT

d_gene: TRBD1
j_gene: TRBJ2-1
abundance: few
v_gene: TRBV6-2/TRBV6-3
CDR3aa: CASSYEGAALWAQFF
CDR3nt: TGTGCCAGCAGTTACGAGGGGGCGGCCTTATGGGCGCAGTTCTTC

d_gene: NA
j_gene: TRBJ2-7
abundance: NA
v_gene: TRBV19
CDR3aa: CASSISDKGINEQYF
CDR3nt: TGTGCCAGTAGTATAAGTGACAAGGGCATCAACGAGCAGTACTTC

d_gene: TRBD2
j_gene: TRBJ2-1
abundance: NA
v_gene: TRBV25-1
CDR3aa: CASSESTRAGVQHEQFF
CDR3nt: TGTGCCAGCAGTGAATCTACCCGGGCGGGAGTCCAACATGAGCAGTTCTTC

d_gene: TRBD2
j_gene: TRBJ2-3
abundance: NA
v_gene: TRBV4-1
CDR3aa: CASSHPVSGGPSDTQYF
CDR3nt: TGCGCCAGCAGCCATCCCGTTAGCGGGGGGCCTTCAGATACGCAGTATTTT

d_gene: NA
j_gene: TRBJ2-3
abundance: NA
v_gene: TRBV20-1
CDR3aa: CSKTGRVYTDTQYF
CDR3nt: TGCAGTAAAACCGGCAGGGTATACACAGATACGCAGTATTTT

d_gene: NA
j_gene: TRBJ2-1
abundance: many
v_gene: TRBV20-1
CDR3aa: CSARDRIGPRSDEQFF
CDR3nt: TGCAGTGCTAGAGACCGCATTGGCCCCCGATCGGATGAGCAGTTCTTC

d_gene: TRBD1
j_gene: TRBJ2-7
abundance: few
v_gene: TRBV7-9
CDR3aa: CASSPPGQALYEQYF
CDR3nt: TGTGCCAGCAGCCCCCCCGGACAGGCGCTTTACGAGCAGTACTTC

d_gene: NA
j_gene: TRBJ2-2
abundance: NA
v_gene: TRBV19
CDR3aa: CASSIDGRGTGELFF
CDR3nt: TGTGCCAGTAGTATAGACGGCCGGGGCACCGGGGAGCTGTTTTTT

d_gene: NA
j_gene: TRBJ2-6
abundance: NA
v_gene: TRBV2
CDR3aa: CASRSQDDAGANVLTF
CDR3nt: TGTGCCAGCAGATCACAGGATGACGCTGGGGCCAACGTCCTGACTTTC

d_gene: NA
j_gene: TRBJ1-5
abundance: few
v_gene: TRBV27
CDR3aa: CASRSGRGNQPQHF
CDR3nt: TGTGCCAGCAGGTCTGGTAGGGGCAATCAGCCCCAGCATTTT

d_gene: NA
j_gene: TRBJ1-2
abundance: few
v_gene: TRBV30
CDR3aa: CAWSEETGIPYGYTF
CDR3nt: TGTGCCTGGAGTGAAGAAACAGGGATACCCTATGGCTACACCTTC

d_gene: TRBD1
j_gene: TRBJ1-5
abundance: NA
v_gene: TRBV2
CDR3aa: CASSEGTGVQPQHF
CDR3nt: TGTGCCAGCAGTGAAGGCACAGGGGTTCAGCCCCAGCATTTT

d_gene: NA
j_gene: TRBJ1-6
abundance: NA
v_gene: TRBV7-9
CDR3aa: CASSLARTSYNSPLHF
CDR3nt: TGTGCCAGCAGCTTAGCAAGGACCTCATATAATTCACCCCTCCACTTT

d_gene: NA
j_gene: TRBJ2-2
abundance: NA
v_gene: TRBV7-2
CDR3aa: CASSSTGSGELFF
CDR3nt: TGTGCCAGCAGCTCTACGGGGTCCGGGGAGCTGTTTTTT

d_gene: TRBD2
j_gene: TRBJ2-1
abundance: NA
v_gene: TRBV5-1
CDR3aa: CASSLEGTSAPYNEQFF
CDR3nt: TGCGCCAGCAGCTTGGAAGGGACTAGCGCCCCGTACAATGAGCAGTTCTTC

d_gene: TRBD2
j_gene: TRBJ2-3
abundance: few
v_gene: TRBV7-6
CDR3aa: CASSVTVLRGSTDTQYF
CDR3nt: TGTGCCAGCAGCGTGACGGTATTGCGGGGGAGCACAGATACGCAGTATTTT

d_gene: TRBD2
j_gene: TRBJ2-7
abundance: NA
v_gene: TRBV18
CDR3aa: CASSPTTTGSGGTYEQYF
CDR3nt: TGTGCCAGCTCACCTACGACAACGGGGTCGGGAGGTACCTACGAGCAGTACTTC